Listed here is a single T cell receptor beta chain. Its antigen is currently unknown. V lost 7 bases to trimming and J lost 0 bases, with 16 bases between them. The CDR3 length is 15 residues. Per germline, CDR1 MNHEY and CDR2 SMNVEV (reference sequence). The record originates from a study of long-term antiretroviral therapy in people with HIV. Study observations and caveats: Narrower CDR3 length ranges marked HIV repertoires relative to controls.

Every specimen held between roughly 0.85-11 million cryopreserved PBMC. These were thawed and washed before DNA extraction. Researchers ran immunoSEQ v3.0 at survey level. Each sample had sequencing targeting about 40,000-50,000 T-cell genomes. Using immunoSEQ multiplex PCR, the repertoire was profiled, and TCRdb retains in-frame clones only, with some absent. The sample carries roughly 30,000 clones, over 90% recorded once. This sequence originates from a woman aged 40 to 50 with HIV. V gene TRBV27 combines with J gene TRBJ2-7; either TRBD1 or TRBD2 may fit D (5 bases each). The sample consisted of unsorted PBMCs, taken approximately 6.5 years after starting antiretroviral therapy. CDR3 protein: CASMPGTPDSYEQYF. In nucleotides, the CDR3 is TGTGCCAGCATGCCCGGGACCCCGGACTCCTACGAGCAGTACTTC.